This T cell receptor (beta chain) was captured in a study of blood T cells in healthy people across ages. The study, taken as a whole, reports: Older age went with lower TCR beta diversity per million T cells, in a roughly linear way. CMV status of donors was not determined, possibly confounding expanded clonotype changes.

Through a sample-barcoded 5' primer and a J-beta primer mix, a second PCR was run for 7 to 11 cycles. A template-switch adaptor containing 12 random nucleotides labeled each cDNA molecule. TCRdb reprocessed the 5' RACE reads via MiXCR and lists one record per CDR3 protein. The data contain about 2 million distinct CDR3 sequences, about 50% of them seen just once; the ten biggest clones take up over 2%. Worth noting for this clonotype: The target antigen is unknown.

CDR1 and CDR2 from the germline V gene are DFQATT and SNEGSKA (reference sequence). This CDR3 has 14 residues. The rearrangement links TRBV20-1 to TRBJ2-7; D is possibly TRBD1 (6 bases). The J call may be incorrect, as the DNA end agrees better with TRBJ2-5. This TCR was sampled from a woman in her thirties or forties in good health. The sequencing sample was made of blood. The CDR3 loop is CSARDRQGRKTQYF. The CDR3 nucleotides read TGCAGTGCTAGAGATCGGCAGGGGCGTAAGACCCAGTACTTC.